Each of the 32 T cell receptor beta chains below was sequenced from the same sample in a study of T cells in localized non-small cell lung cancer. Using immunoSEQ multiplex PCR, the repertoire was profiled, and TCRdb retains in-frame clones only, with some absent. The top ten clones hold approximately 5.2% of a sample with 45,000 to 70,000 clones, 75% to 90% of them seen once. This specimen consisted of peripheral blood, obtained before any cancer treatment. Receptors were obtained from a woman aged 35 to 75 with stage I lung adenocarcinoma.

Only one count was recorded for this clone. The chain joins TRBV7-9 to TRBJ1-2; D ambiguous. The CDR3 runs to 14 residues. V was cut by 3 bases and J by 5 bases, with 13 bases left in between. CDR1 and CDR2 (germline): SEHNR, FQNEAQ (reference sequence). The CDR3 nucleotides are TGTGCCAGCAGCTTGGTGGGGTTTAATTATGGCTACACCTTC. It translates to CASSLVGFNYGYTF.

This chain joins TRBV30 and TRBJ2-4, with D hard to call. This CDR3 has 14 amino acids. V was cut by 0 bases and J by 0 bases, with 6 bases left in between. Germline V gene sequence: CDR1 GTSNPN, CDR2 SVGIG (reference sequence). The CDR3 DNA reads TGTGCCTGGAGTGTAGGCCTAGCCAAAAACATTCAGTACTTC. It translates to CAWSVGLAKNIQYF.

Sample share makes this clone medium-sized. V gene TRBV2 combines with J gene TRBJ2-5, with D tentatively TRBD1 or TRBD2 (5 bases each). The CDR3 runs to 15 residues. The V and J ends lost 2 bases and 2 bases respectively, with 12 bases between them. Germline CDR1 reads SNHLY; CDR2 reads FYNNEI. CDR3 sequence (DNA): TGTGCCAGCAGTGAAACGAGGGGTGAGCAAGAGACCCAGTACTTC. Translating gives CASSETRGEQETQYF.

This chain joins TRBV19 and TRBJ1-1; D is unclear. The CDR3 sequence is 14 residues long. V was pared by 7 bases and J by 4 bases, with 16 bases between. Germline V gene sequence: CDR1 LNHDA, CDR2 SQIVND (reference sequence). CDR3 nucleotide sequence: TGTGCCAGTACTCCTGTAGGGAGTGCCACTGAAGCTTTCTTT. Translated: CASTPVGSATEAFF.

The V gene is TRBV2, the J gene TRBJ1-2, with TRBD1 matching 11 bases. Germline-derived CDR1 and CDR2 are SNHLY and FYNNEI. The trim removed 6 bases at V and 3 bases at J, leaving 3 bases unmatched. The CDR3 covers 14 residues. CDR3 bases: TGTGCCAGCAGGGACAGGGGGCGCGACTATGGCTACACCTTC. Its protein is CASRDRGRDYGYTF.

This chain uses TRBV9 with TRBJ2-7; D not resolved. Trimming left V 0 bases short and J 2 bases short, with 9 bases between. The CDR3 has 14 amino acids. Germline values: CDR1 SGDLS, CDR2 YYNGEE. CDR3 residues: CASSVESYPYEQYF. The CDR3 bases are TGTGCCAGCAGCGTAGAAAGCTACCCCTACGAGCAGTACTTC.

V is TRBV7-2 and J is TRBJ1-6; TRBD1 is a possible D gene (5 bases). The ends were cut back, 4 bases at V and 11 bases at J, with 15 bases in the middle. The CDR3 length is 14 residues. Germline CDR1 is SGHTA and CDR2 is FQGNSA. The CDR3 sequence: CASSSPGKQTPLHF. The CDR3 nucleotides read TGTGCCAGCAGCTCACCAGGGAAACAGACACCCCTCCACTTT.

CDR3 DNA sequence: TGTGCCAGCAGTGATATCGGCGACGAGACCCAGTACTTC. It specifies CASSDIGDETQYF. This chain connects TRBV6-4 to TRBJ2-5; D uncertain. Germline V CDR1 and CDR2: MRHNA, SNTAGT. There are 13 residues in the CDR3. V was clipped by 3 bases and J by 5 bases, with 10 bases between them.

The chain carries TRBV6-6 and TRBJ1-3, with 8 bases lining up with TRBD1. The junction had 10 bases not matched to a gene; V was cut back by 7 bases and J by 5 bases. Germline V CDR1 and CDR2: MNHNY, SVGAGI (reference sequence). The CDR3 is 15 residues long. The CDR3 nucleotides read TGTGCCAGCATCGACAGGGGAATAGAGCGAAACACCATATATTTT. Translation gives CASIDRGIERNTIYF.

The chain couples TRBV6-6 to TRBJ1-1, with D possibly TRBD1 on 5 matching bases. Germline CDR1 and CDR2: MNHNY and SVGAGI (reference sequence). V was pared by 5 bases and J by 1 base, with 11 bases between. The CDR3 runs 14 residues. CDR3: CASSANQGNTEAFF. In DNA, the CDR3 is TGTGCCAGCAGTGCAAATCAGGGGAACACTGAAGCTTTCTTT.

V gene TRBV2 combines with J gene TRBJ2-5; D call uncertain. V was cut by 3 bases and J by 4 bases, with 6 bases left in between. CDR1 SNHLY and CDR2 FYNNEI come from the germline V gene. CDR3 size: 12 residues. The CDR3 is CASSENGETQYF. CDR3 coding DNA: TGTGCCAGCAGTGAGAATGGAGAGACCCAGTACTTC.

The chain employs TRBV4-1 and TRBJ1-6; no firm D call. From germline, CDR1 is MGHRA and CDR2 YSYEKL. The germline V and J ends were trimmed by 1 base and 0 bases, with 10 bases remaining between them. The CDR3 totals 17 residues. The CDR3 sequence: CASSQVLGSSYNSPLHF. In DNA form, the CDR3 reads TGCGCCAGCAGCCAAGTTCTGGGGAGCTCCTATAATTCACCCCTCCACTTT.

This sequence joins TRBV7-9 and TRBJ2-3; D may be TRBD1 or TRBD2 (6 bases each). The CDR3 sequence is 14 residues long. CDR1 and CDR2 (germline): SEHNR, FQNEAQ (reference sequence). Trimming shortened V by 3 bases and J by 4 bases, and 11 bases separated the two germline ends. CDR3 bases: TGTGCCAGCAGCTTTCAGGGGACTTCAGATACGCAGTATTTT. This gives the protein CASSFQGTSDTQYF.

The rearrangement links TRBV6-5 to TRBJ1-1; 9 bases match TRBD1. J was trimmed by 11 bases and V by 5 bases; bases with no gene match: 9. Germline V lookup: CDR1 MNHEY, CDR2 SVGAGI. This CDR3 is built from 13 residues. The CDR3 reads CASSLHRGREAFF. The CDR3 DNA follows: TGTGCCAGCAGTCTACACAGGGGGCGGGAGGCTTTCTTT.

This chain links TRBV11-2 with TRBJ2-7; perhaps TRBD1 as D (5 bases). V was pared by 5 bases and J by 2 bases, with 16 bases between. The length of the CDR3 is 15 residues. Per the germline V gene, CDR1 is SGHAT and CDR2 is FQNNGV. The CDR3 spells CASSPYPREPYEQYF. The DNA of the CDR3 is TGTGCCAGCAGCCCTTATCCCAGGGAACCCTACGAGCAGTACTTC.

The chain employs TRBV9 and TRBJ1-2; 7 nucleotides align to TRBD1. The CDR3 extends over 16 amino acids. Germline V lookup: CDR1 SGDLS, CDR2 YYNGEE. Germline trimming cut 4 bases from V and 2 bases from J; bases unmatched to any gene: 11. CDR3 protein: CASSPQGGSPNYGYTF. CDR3 coding DNA: TGTGCCAGCAGCCCCCAGGGGGGGTCCCCAAACTATGGCTACACCTTC.

This clone was seen just once. This sequence joins TRBV11-2 and TRBJ2-3, with 9 positions matching TRBD1. Trimming cost V 3 bases and J 3 bases; bases outside gene matches: 4. Germline V lookup: CDR1 SGHAT, CDR2 FQNNGV. This CDR3 region has 15 residues. DNA of the CDR3: TGTGCCAGCAGCTTTTTCGGACAGGGGACAGATACGCAGTATTTT. Translation gives CASSFFGQGTDTQYF.

This clone appeared a few times. V and J are TRBV29-1 and TRBJ2-7, with TRBD2 as a possible D gene (6 bases). Looked up from germline, CDR1 is SQVTM and CDR2 is ANQGSEA. Trimming pared 4 bases from V and 5 bases from J, leaving 12 bases between. The CDR3 length is 12 residues. The CDR3 here is CSVVEGTDEQYF. The CDR3 DNA follows: TGCAGCGTTGTGGAGGGGACCGACGAGCAGTACTTC.

This chain links TRBV30 with TRBJ2-3; 9 positions agree with TRBD1. Germline V CDR1 and CDR2: GTSNPN, SVGIG (reference sequence). CDR3 size: 16 residues. Trimming removed 0 bases from V and 3 bases from J; junction bases left unmatched: 7. The CDR3 region is CAWSVPTGGWTDTQYF. Here the CDR3 DNA reads TGTGCCTGGAGTGTACCGACAGGGGGTTGGACAGATACGCAGTATTTT.

The rearrangement links TRBV7-9 to TRBJ2-7; TRBD2 is a possible D gene (5 bases). The CDR3 contains 12 residues. V was trimmed by 5 bases and J by 7 bases, leaving 12 bases between them. In germline, CDR1 is SEHNR, CDR2 FQNEAQ (reference sequence). The CDR3 DNA reads TGTGCCAGCAGCCTAGAGGAGGTGGAGCAGTACTTC. It translates to CASSLEEVEQYF.

This rearrangement joins TRBV2 to TRBJ1-1; 7 positions match TRBD1. V trimming: 10 bases; J trimming: 4 bases; junction bases outside the gene matches: 9. The germline V gene has CDR1 SNHLY and CDR2 FYNNEI. There are 13 residues in the CDR3. CDR3 DNA: TGTGCCACCAACACAGGGGTGAGCACTGAAGCTTTCTTT. This sequence encodes CATNTGVSTEAFF.

The V gene is TRBV18, the J gene TRBJ2-1; tentative D call: TRBD2 (6 bases). CDR1 and CDR2 (germline): KGHSH, LQKENI. This CDR3 has 14 residues. Trimming cost V 3 bases and J 3 bases, with 9 bases left between them. DNA for the CDR3: TGTGCCAGCTCACCCAGCGGGTACTACAATGAGCAGTTCTTC. Residues: CASSPSGYYNEQFF.

The chain couples TRBV7-9 to TRBJ2-1, with TRBD2 matching 8 bases. Germline lookup yields CDR1 SEHNR and CDR2 FQNEAQ (reference sequence). This CDR3 has 15 amino acids. V was pared by 1 base and J by 7 bases, with 6 bases of the junction left unmatched. The CDR3 loop is CASSLVAGGGNEQFF. In nucleotides, the CDR3 is TGTGCCAGCAGCTTAGTGGCGGGGGGAGGTAATGAGCAGTTCTTC.

The CDR3 spells CASSDPSLHYGYTF. CDR3 sequence (DNA): TGTGCCAGCAGTGACCCCAGTTTGCACTATGGCTACACCTTC. The chain combines TRBV6-1 with TRBJ1-2; D is undetermined. This CDR3 region has 14 residues. Trimming shortened V by 3 bases and J by 3 bases, and 11 bases separated the two germline ends. Germline V gene data show CDR1 as MNHNS and CDR2 as SASEGT.

The chain combines TRBV28 with TRBJ1-3; no clear D. Germline CDR1 is MDHEN and CDR2 is SYDVKM. V was shortened by 3 bases and J by 4 bases, with 7 bases between the two germline ends. CDR3 length: 13 residues. The CDR3 spells CASSLSRGNTIYF. CDR3 DNA: TGTGCCAGCAGTTTGTCCAGAGGAAACACCATATATTTT.

The V gene is TRBV28, the J gene TRBJ1-2; D unclear. The CDR3 totals 11 residues. The ends were cut back, 4 bases at V and 7 bases at J, with 7 bases in the middle. CDR1 is MDHEN, CDR2 SYDVKM, per germline. The CDR3 spells CASSSILGYTF. The CDR3 DNA sequence: TGTGCCAGCAGTTCAATTCTTGGCTACACCTTC.

This clone was counted a few times. The chain joins TRBV19 to TRBJ1-6; TRBD1 matches at 9 bases. V shed 7 bases, J shed 9 bases, and the junction held 10 bases outside the gene matches. In germline, CDR1 is LNHDA, CDR2 SQIVND (reference sequence). The CDR3 has 15 residues. CDR3 sequence (DNA): TGTGCCAGTACCTCAGGGGGACAGGGAGGTTCACCCCTCCACTTT. Its protein is CASTSGGQGGSPLHF. The complete variable domain, with remaining parts taken from reference TRBV19 and TRBJ1-6, reads DGGITQSPKYLFRKEGQNVTLSCEQNLNHDAMYWYRQDPGQGLRLIYYSQIVNDFQKGDIAEGYSVSREKKESFPLTVTSAQKNPTAFYLCASTSGGQGGSPLHFGNGTRLTVT.

V gene TRBV7-9 combines with J gene TRBJ1-1; D is perhaps TRBD1 (5 bases). CDR3 length: 15 amino acids. Deletions cut 7 bases from V and 5 bases from J, with 20 bases between. Germline lookup yields CDR1 SEHNR and CDR2 FQNEAQ (reference sequence). The CDR3 reads CASIMIGGKGTEAFF. The CDR3 coding sequence is TGTGCCAGCATCATGATCGGGGGGAAGGGGACTGAAGCTTTCTTT. Using reference TRBV7-9 and TRBJ1-1 for the parts outside the CDR3, the full variable domain is DTGVSQNPRHKITKRGQNVTFRCDPISEHNRLYWYRQTLGQGPEFLTYFQNEAQLEKSRLLSDRFSAERPKGSFSTLEIQRTEQGDSAMYLCASIMIGGKGTEAFFGQGTRLTVV.

This chain connects TRBV27 to TRBJ1-4; no definite D call. Germline V gene lookup returns CDR1 MNHEY and CDR2 SMNVEV (reference sequence). The CDR3 has 14 amino acids. Trimming pared 6 bases from V and 6 bases from J, leaving 14 bases between. CDR3: CASRSYYGDEKLFF. The DNA of the CDR3 is TGTGCCAGCAGGTCTTATTACGGAGATGAAAAACTGTTTTTT. Full variable domain (outside the CDR3, taken from reference TRBV27 and TRBJ1-4): EAQVTQNPRYLITVTGKKLTVTCSQNMNHEYMSWYRQDPGLGLRQIYYSMNVEVTDKGDVPEGYKVSRKEKRNFPLILESPSPNQTSLYFCASRSYYGDEKLFFGSGTQLSVL.

This rearrangement joins TRBV18 to TRBJ1-3; TRBD1 might be the D (5 bases). V lost 2 bases and J lost 3, with 17 bases in between. The CDR3 runs 17 residues. The germline V gene has CDR1 KGHSH and CDR2 LQKENI. CDR3 sequence: CASSPTGTPLSGNTIYF. CDR3 nucleotides: TGTGCCAGCTCACCAACCGGGACGCCTTTGAGTGGAAACACCATATATTTT.

The rearrangement joins TRBV5-1 to TRBJ1-1; the match to TRBD1 covers 8 bases. Trimming removed 0 bases from V and 6 bases from J; junction bases left unmatched: 7. The CDR3 is 15 amino acids. Germline V CDR1 and CDR2: SGHRS, YFSETQ. Here the CDR3 reads CASSLGQGKSSEAFF. CDR3 DNA sequence: TGCGCCAGCAGCTTGGGACAGGGGAAATCGTCTGAAGCTTTCTTT. The full variable domain, its missing parts supplied by reference TRBV5-1 and TRBJ1-1, is KAGVTQTPRYLIKTRGQQVTLSCSPISGHRSVSWYQQTPGQGLQFLFEYFSETQRNKGNFPGRFSGRQFSNSRSEMNVSTLELGDSALYLCASSLGQGKSSEAFFGQGTRLTVV.

The V call is TRBV10-3, the J call TRBJ2-7, with D tentatively TRBD1 (8 bases). The V and J ends lost 11 bases and 2 bases respectively, with 13 bases between them. CDR1 ENHRY and CDR2 SYGVKD come from the germline V gene. This CDR3 region has 12 residues. CDR3 nucleotides: TGTGCCCACAGGGGGGGCACCTACGAGCAGTACTTC. Amino acid sequence: CAHRGGTYEQYF.